The entry that follows covers one T cell receptor (beta chain) sequence. Its antigen is still unknown. This record belongs to a study of CD8 T cells in ankylosing spondylitis. General study results and limits: In ankylosing spondylitis patients, matched synovial fluid reportedly showed significant enrichment of disease-linked clones. Disease-associated clonotypes exhibited CD8+ identity and were relatively infrequent in peripheral blood. A TCR beta motif of several highly homologous variants seemed to mark ankylosing spondylitis blood.

The V segment lost 5 bases and the J segment 1 base; nucleotides outside the gene matches: 10. The CDR3 covers 16 residues. Germline CDR1 is SGHNT and CDR2 is YENEEA. TCRdb analysed the 5' RACE reads with MiXCR anew, one entry per CDR3 protein. The repertoire holds 150,000 to 250,000 distinct CDR3 sequences, with 9.5% to 15% as singletons. Sample: blood, either unsorted or a sorted T cell fraction (not recorded which). The clonotype originates from a male donor with ankylosing spondylitis or in good health (not recorded which). The chain uses TRBV11-3 and TRBJ2-5, with 7 bases matching TRBD2. The CDR3 protein is CASSTLRDYLQETQYF. CDR3 in DNA: TGTGCCAGCAGCACTCTCCGGGACTACCTCCAAGAGACCCAGTACTTC.